A single sample is the source of the 21 T cell receptor beta chains below, sequenced in a study of blood T cell repertoires in COVID-19. Some clones are missing from TCRdb's copy, which holds only in-frame ones; the method was immunoSEQ multiplex PCR. The table lists some 80,000 clones, roughly 88% of them singletons. The sample was peripheral blood. These TCRs come from a human donor in a cohort sampled during active COVID-19.

This chain joins TRBV6-5 and TRBJ1-1; D is ambiguous. Germline CDR1 and CDR2: MNHEY and SVGAGI. There are 13 residues in the CDR3. With 6 bases removed from V and 0 bases from J, the gap between germline ends came to 8 bases. The CDR3 spells CASRRQMNTEAFF. The CDR3, as DNA: TGTGCCAGCAGGCGGCAGATGAACACTGAAGCTTTCTTT.

The chain links TRBV21-1 to TRBJ1-5; the D call of TRBD1 is as the table states it, not checked on the DNA. TRBV21-1 is marked as a pseudogene. This CDR3 contains 15 residues. The CDR3 region is CASSIWDNIFQPQHF. DNA for the CDR3: TGTGCCAGCAGCATTTGGGACAATATCTTTCAGCCCCAGCATTTT.

V is TRBV5-1 and J is TRBJ2-5; weak D call: TRBD2 (6 bases). The CDR3 has 14 residues. Germline V gene sequence: CDR1 SGHRS, CDR2 YFSETQ. V gave up 0 bases and J gave up 2 bases, with 8 bases separating them. CDR3 in amino acids: CASSLGGVQETQYF. CDR3 bases: TGCGCCAGCAGCTTGGGGGGGGTGCAAGAGACCCAGTACTTC.

This chain links TRBV5-1 with TRBJ1-1, with D hard to call. Germline assignment: CDR1 SGHRS and CDR2 YFSETQ. V was clipped by 3 bases and J by 1 base, with 7 bases between them. CDR3 length: 13 amino acids. The CDR3 DNA follows: TGCGCCAGCAGCTCCACAGCGAACACTGAAGCTTTCTTT. This sequence encodes CASSSTANTEAFF. The full variable domain, with the rest looked up from reference TRBV5-1 and TRBJ1-1, is KAGVTQTPRYLIKTRGQQVTLSCSPISGHRSVSWYQQTPGQGLQFLFEYFSETQRNKGNFPGRFSGRQFSNSRSEMNVSTLELGDSALYLCASSSTANTEAFFGQGTRLTVV.

This chain joins TRBV7-9 and TRBJ2-7; 8 nucleotides align to TRBD1. Losses at the gene ends were 1 base for V and 5 bases for J; bases not matched to a gene: 4. The CDR3 totals 14 residues. Germline V CDR1 and CDR2: SEHNR, FQNEAQ (reference sequence). CDR3 sequence (DNA): TGTGCCAGCAGCTTAGAGTCAGGGGGCAACGAGCAGTACTTC. Protein product: CASSLESGGNEQYF.

This clone was picked up one time. The gene calls are TRBV7-9 and TRBJ1-4, with 7 bases lining up with TRBD1. V was pared by 10 bases and J by 7 bases, with 12 bases of the junction left unmatched. This CDR3 contains 14 residues. CDR1 and CDR2 from the germline V gene are SEHNR and FQNEAQ (reference sequence). CDR3 coding DNA: TGTGCCACCGGTTTAGGGGGCGCAGTTGAAAAACTGTTTTTT. Amino acids: CATGLGGAVEKLFF.

The chain employs TRBV2 and TRBJ1-5; no clear D. The germline gives CDR1 SNHLY, CDR2 FYNNEI. Trimming removed 6 bases from V and 2 bases from J, with 8 bases in between. The CDR3 contains 13 residues. This CDR3 is CASRANGNQPQHF. The CDR3 coding sequence is TGTGCCAGCAGGGCAAACGGCAATCAGCCCCAGCATTTT.

The rearrangement uses TRBV7-2 and TRBJ1-5; possibly TRBD1 for D (6 bases). This CDR3 is built from 16 residues. The germline V gene encodes CDR1 SGHTA and CDR2 FQGNSA. Trimming left V 2 bases short and J 1 base short, with 12 bases between. The CDR3, as DNA: TGTGCCAGCAGCTTAAATGGGGGCGTCAGCAATCAGCCCCAGCATTTT. Translation: CASSLNGGVSNQPQHF.

The chain uses TRBV6-6 and TRBJ2-1; 8 bases agree with TRBD2. Trimming at V came to 0 bases and at J to 9 bases, leaving 7 bases not matched to a gene. The CDR3 totals 15 residues. Germline-derived CDR1 and CDR2 are MNHNY and SVGAGI (reference sequence). CDR3 DNA sequence: TGTGCCAGCAGTTACTCCACATCGAGCGGGGGTGAGCAGTTCTTC. Protein sequence: CASSYSTSSGGEQFF.

The chain is built from TRBV28 and TRBJ2-1; no clear D gene. The CDR3 is made up of 13 amino acids. The germline gives CDR1 MDHEN, CDR2 SYDVKM. Trimming removed 7 bases at V and 1 base at J, with 8 bases between. The chain's CDR3 is CASIRESYNEQFF. In DNA, the CDR3 is TGTGCCAGCATCCGAGAATCCTACAATGAGCAGTTCTTC.

This chain connects TRBV4-1 to TRBJ2-1; maybe TRBD2 (5 bases). Germline V gene lookup returns CDR1 MGHRA and CDR2 YSYEKL. Trimming took 8 bases from V and 1 from J, leaving 15 bases between them. The CDR3 sequence is 15 residues long. CDR3 nucleotide sequence: TGCGCCAGCGAAGTATCGCTAGCTTCCTACAATGAGCAGTTCTTC. This gives the protein CASEVSLASYNEQFF.

This clone was seen more than once but under ten times. The chain combines TRBV19 with TRBJ1-3; the D gene is possibly TRBD1 (5 bases). The germline V gene encodes CDR1 LNHDA and CDR2 SQIVND (reference sequence). The CDR3 loop spans 13 amino acids. Trimming left V 10 bases short and J 4 bases short, with 14 bases between. CDR3 bases: TGTGCCACCTGGCAGGGTTACGGAAACACCATATATTTT. This translates into CATWQGYGNTIYF.

The chain is built from TRBV7-6 and TRBJ2-1; TRBD1 aligns across 8 bases. Germline CDR1 SGHVS, CDR2 FNYEAQ. The CDR3 sequence is 16 residues long. The J segment lost 0 bases and the V segment lost 5 bases, leaving 6 bases of the junction unmatched. The CDR3 nucleotides read TGTGCCAGCAGCCGAGGACAGGGAAGCTCCTACAATGAGCAGTTCTTC. It specifies CASSRGQGSSYNEQFF.

The rearrangement joins TRBV9 to TRBJ1-1, with a tentative D call TRBD1 (6 bases). Germline CDR1 SGDLS, CDR2 YYNGEE. There are 18 residues in the CDR3. Deletions cut 0 bases from V and 2 bases from J, with 20 bases between. The CDR3 nucleotides are TGTGCCAGCAGCGTAGGGGGGCTTGACATCAGGGAAAACACTGAAGCTTTCTTT. Amino acids: CASSVGGLDIRENTEAFF.

The V gene is TRBV9, the J gene TRBJ2-6; D is uncertain. Germline V gene sequence: CDR1 SGDLS, CDR2 YYNGEE. This CDR3 region has 14 residues. V gave up 3 bases and J gave up 0 bases, with 4 bases separating them. Here the CDR3 reads CASSGHSGANVLTF. CDR3 bases: TGTGCCAGCAGCGGACACTCTGGGGCCAACGTCCTGACTTTC.

The chain joins TRBV30 to TRBJ2-1, with a tentative D call TRBD2 (5 bases). The CDR3 extends over 15 amino acids. The germline V and J ends were trimmed by 3 bases and 0 bases, with 12 bases remaining between them. Germline V gene sequence: CDR1 GTSNPN, CDR2 SVGIG (reference sequence). The CDR3 nucleotides read TGTGCCTGGAGGGGAAAGCGGAGCTCCTACAATGAGCAGTTCTTC. Residues: CAWRGKRSSYNEQFF.

The CDR3 nucleotides are TGTGCCAGCTGGGACACTAAACTACCCACTAACTATGGCTACACCTTC. This translates into CASWDTKLPTNYGYTF. This chain connects TRBV5-4 to TRBJ1-2; weak D call: TRBD1 (6 bases). This CDR3 has 16 residues. Trimming left V 7 bases short and J 0 bases short, with 19 bases between. CDR1 is SGHNT and CDR2 is YYREEE in the germline V gene (reference sequence).

The rearrangement uses TRBV12-5 and TRBJ2-7, with TRBD1 identical over 12 bases. J gave up 6 bases and V 5 bases, and 11 bases lay outside the gene matches. Germline V lookup: CDR1 LGHNT, CDR2 FRNRAP. This CDR3 has 16 amino acids. The CDR3 DNA sequence: TGTGCTAGTGGTCCCCCTTCGGGACAGGGGGCGACCGAGCAGTACTTC. This sequence encodes CASGPPSGQGATEQYF.

The chain has TRBV6-5 and TRBJ2-4, with D possibly being TRBD1 (6 bases). V dropped 2 bases and J dropped 8 bases, with 13 bases sitting between them. This CDR3 has 14 residues. Germline loops: CDR1 MNHEY, CDR2 SVGAGI. CDR3 residues: CASSYGQGLYIQYF. CDR3 nucleotide sequence: TGTGCCAGCAGTTACGGGCAGGGGTTGTACATTCAGTACTTC.

This clone was recorded once. The V and J genes are TRBV29-1 and TRBJ2-1, with TRBD2 matching over 8 bases. Germline V gene sequence: CDR1 SQVTM, CDR2 ANQGSEA. The CDR3 is 16 residues long. V was clipped by 0 bases and J by 3 bases; unmatched bases: 7. The CDR3: CSVEDYGSGDYNEQFF. CDR3 in DNA: TGCAGCGTTGAAGATTATGGTAGCGGGGACTACAATGAGCAGTTCTTC.

The chain combines TRBV7-2 with TRBJ2-5, with TRBD2 matching over 13 bases. CDR1 and CDR2 from the germline V gene are SGHTA and FQGNSA. The CDR3 loop spans 16 amino acids. Trimming removed 5 bases from V and 5 bases from J; junction bases left unmatched: 8. In DNA form, the CDR3 reads TGTGCCAGCAGCCAGGCACTAGCGGGGGGGAGGGAGACCCAGTACTTC. It translates to CASSQALAGGRETQYF.